This T cell receptor beta chain was recovered during a study of read filtering for tumor transcriptome and immune sequencing. Findings and limits, study-wide: Around 85% of IR-seq clonotypes had one read, totaling about 3.5% of reads; RNA-seq: 74.6% and 44.6%.

This library used roughly 0.4 ug RNA and molecular barcoded adaptors spanning alpha/delta and beta/gamma chains. TCRdb used MiXCR to reprocess the reads, holding one entry per CDR3 protein. The sample lists about 130,000 distinct CDR3 sequences; around 13% were seen once. At the time of active disease, bone marrow was collected from every patient. This clonotype was seen repeatedly, ten times or more. Its antigen is not known. The sequence was collected from a donor aged 40 or over with multiple myeloma. Source material: a population of CD138-negative cells sorted from bone marrow.

CDR3 amino acids: CASSFGSGAPYNEQFF. In DNA, the CDR3 is TGTGCCAGCAGCTTTGGGTCAGGGGCCCCCTACAATGAGCAGTTCTTC. V gene TRBV7-6 combines with J gene TRBJ2-1, with D perhaps TRBD1 (6 bases). Deletions cut 3 bases from V and 2 bases from J, with 14 bases between. The CDR3 is 16 amino acids. Germline V gene lookup returns CDR1 SGHVS and CDR2 FNYEAQ. Combining the CDR3 with reference TRBV7-6 and TRBJ2-1 gives the whole variable domain GAGVSQSPRYKVTKRGQDVALRCDPISGHVSLYWYRQALGQGPEFLTYFNYEAQQDKSGLPNDRFSAERPEGSISTLTIQRTEQRDSAMYRCASSFGSGAPYNEQFFGPGTRLTVL.